This is a list of T cell receptor beta chains from one sample in a study of blood T cell repertoires in COVID-19. Method: immunoSEQ multiplex PCR; TCRdb's copy keeps in-frame clones and lacks some. The sample holds about 210,000 clones, roughly 80% seen once. Sequenced material: peripheral blood. These receptor sequences come from a woman aged 70-85 years with COVID-19, enrolled during active disease. The conserved cysteine and the conserved F or W are not part of the CDR3 here. Fields, in order: J gene, V gene, CDR3 protein.

J gene: TRBJ2-7
V gene: TRBV19
CDR3 protein: ASSRGLAGVSGGYEQY

J gene: TRBJ1-2
V gene: TRBV11-2
CDR3 protein: ASSAWGGRGFGYGYT

J gene: TRBJ2-2
V gene: TRBV27
CDR3 protein: ASSLQGAAGELF

J gene: TRBJ2-5
V gene: TRBV5-1
CDR3 protein: ASSLAGFSTQY

J gene: TRBJ1-2
V gene: TRBV27
CDR3 protein: ASSSRDRPTVGYGYT

J gene: TRBJ2-7
V gene: TRBV28
CDR3 protein: ASSLSTGVNEQY

J gene: TRBJ1-1
V gene: TRBV28
CDR3 protein: ASSFTFGQGTEAF

J gene: TRBJ1-5
V gene: TRBV28
CDR3 protein: ASISDRVNQPQH

J gene: TRBJ2-3
V gene: TRBV5-1
CDR3 protein: ASSSGLGYTDTQY

J gene: TRBJ1-2
V gene: TRBV28
CDR3 protein: ASSLAGTGGYGYT

J gene: TRBJ2-7
V gene: TRBV7-3
CDR3 protein: ASSRDRGYEQY

J gene: TRBJ1-2
V gene: TRBV29-1
CDR3 protein: SVGFGRSSYGYT

J gene: TRBJ1-6
V gene: TRBV5-4
CDR3 protein: ASSLYRGENNSPLH

J gene: TRBJ1-3
V gene: TRBV18
CDR3 protein: ASSPGGAGSGNTIY

J gene: TRBJ2-3
V gene: TRBV9
CDR3 protein: ASSLRRTSTDTQY

J gene: TRBJ1-5
V gene: TRBV5-1
CDR3 protein: ASSLSGFGQPQH

J gene: TRBJ1-3
V gene: TRBV6-5
CDR3 protein: ASSYSARSGNTIY

J gene: TRBJ2-1
V gene: TRBV7-6
CDR3 protein: ASSSRESSAIFYNDQF

J gene: TRBJ2-7
V gene: TRBV7-2
CDR3 protein: ASSISGAYEQY

J gene: TRBJ2-7
V gene: TRBV28
CDR3 protein: ASSPRFRQGASSYEQY

J gene: TRBJ2-7
V gene: TRBV18
CDR3 protein: ASSTRDRSSYEQY

J gene: TRBJ2-3
V gene: TRBV3-1/TRBV3-2
CDR3 protein: ASSPAAGGTDTQY

J gene: TRBJ1-1
V gene: TRBV28
CDR3 protein: ASSPSGFGEAF

J gene: TRBJ1-5
V gene: TRBV5-1
CDR3 protein: ASSLEGGSQPQH

J gene: TRBJ1-5
V gene: TRBV5-4
CDR3 protein: ASSLAGNQPQH

J gene: TRBJ2-4
V gene: TRBV7-8
CDR3 protein: ASSLGASGSNIQY

J gene: TRBJ2-7
V gene: TRBV5-1
CDR3 protein: ASSLGPGLNSYEQY

J gene: TRBJ1-4
V gene: TRBV6-6
CDR3 protein: ASTKGDTNEKLF

J gene: TRBJ1-2
V gene: TRBV7-6
CDR3 protein: ASSPSEAARAYGYT

J gene: TRBJ2-5
V gene: TRBV5-4
CDR3 protein: ASSLGGGAAQETQY